A selection of T cell receptor beta chains follows, all from one sample in a study of cytomegalovirus exposure and HLA in healthy donors. Sequenced by immunoSEQ multiplex PCR; TCRdb stores in-frame clones only, minus some. The data contain hundreds of thousands of clones, less than 85% of them singletons. The sequenced material came from PBMCs. The receptors stem from a young woman in good health and CMV-seronegative. The CDR3 runs from the conserved cysteine through the conserved F or W. Fields, in order: J gene, clone size, D gene, V gene, CDR3 protein, CDR3 DNA. D genes are given only for firm matches. Where a row states a size, it is once, few, many or the class of an expanded clone; other rows omit it.

TRBJ2-3 | . | TRBD2 | TRBV7-8 | CASSLVPAGGLPDTQYF | TGTGCCAGCAGCTTAGTCCCAGCGGGGGGGCTCCCAGATACGCAGTATTTT
TRBJ2-7 | . | TRBD1 | TRBV29-1 | CSVGGDRGPYEQYF | TGCAGCGTGGGAGGGGACAGGGGGCCCTACGAGCAGTACTTC
TRBJ2-6 | . | . | TRBV29-1 | CSVESQAGANVLTF | TGCAGCGTTGAAAGCCAAGCCGGGGCCAACGTCCTGACTTTC
TRBJ1-2 | . | . | TRBV2 | CASSGLRGAGGYTF | TGTGCCAGCAGTGGGTTACGGGGTGCGGGTGGCTACACCTTC
TRBJ2-3 | . | . | TRBV11-2 | CASSLDSAPDTQYF | TGTGCCAGCAGCTTAGATTCTGCCCCGGATACGCAGTATTTT
TRBJ2-7 | . | . | TRBV30 | CAWSTRDIPLYEQYF | TGTGCCTGGAGTACCCGGGACATCCCCTTATACGAGCAGTACTTC
TRBJ2-7 | . | . | TRBV11-2 | CASSLEGRSGSYEQYF | TGTGCCAGCAGCTTAGAGGGTAGGAGCGGATCCTACGAGCAGTACTTC
TRBJ2-5 | . | . | TRBV28 | CASSPLVKAETQYF | TGTGCCAGCTCCCCTCTGGTTAAGGCAGAGACCCAGTACTTC
TRBJ1-2 | . | . | TRBV27 | CASSLTGGMGAGYTF | TGTGCCAGCAGTTTAACGGGTGGTATGGGGGCTGGCTACACCTTC
TRBJ1-2 | . | . | TRBV2 | CASSDSGQPGAGYTF | TGTGCCAGCAGTGATAGCGGACAACCCGGCGCCGGCTACACCTTC
TRBJ2-1 | few | . | TRBV5-1 | CASSSVGGTYNEQFF | TGCGCCAGCAGCTCGGTAGGGGGTACGTACAATGAGCAGTTCTTC
TRBJ2-7 | . | . | TRBV30 | CAWSGRGQGSPEQYF | TGTGCCTGGAGCGGCCGTGGGCAGGGATCCCCCGAGCAGTACTTC
TRBJ2-5 | few | TRBD2 | TRBV2 | CASSDLLAETQYF | TGTGCCAGCAGTGATTTACTAGCGGAGACCCAGTACTTC
TRBJ2-7 | . | TRBD1 | TRBV6-5 | CASTLLGNRGEQYF | TGTGCCAGCACCCTTCTTGGGAACAGGGGCGAGCAGTACTTC
TRBJ2-5 | . | . | TRBV28 | CASRFFDSQETQYF | TGTGCCAGCAGATTCTTCGACAGTCAAGAGACCCAGTACTTC
TRBJ1-3 | . | . | TRBV30 | CAWKEWVSGNTIYF | TGTGCCTGGAAGGAGTGGGTCTCTGGAAACACCATATATTTT
TRBJ1-1 | . | . | TRBV29-1 | CSVLRGTEAFF | TGCAGCGTTTTGAGGGGCACTGAAGCTTTCTTT
TRBJ2-2 | . | . | TRBV10-1 | CASSESSSPGSNTGELFF | TGCGCCAGCAGTGAGTCGTCCTCCCCCGGGTCGAACACCGGGGAGCTGTTTTTT
TRBJ2-1 | . | . | TRBV11-2 | CASNGRNEGSYNEQFF | TGTGCCAGCAACGGGCGGAACGAAGGATCCTACAATGAGCAGTTCTTC
TRBJ2-1 | . | . | TRBV2 | CASSPSEIGTEQFF | TGTGCCAGCAGTCCAAGCGAGATAGGTACGGAGCAGTTCTTC
TRBJ2-1 | . | . | TRBV27 | CASTLRDEQFF | TGTGCCAGCACCCTCCGGGATGAGCAGTTCTTC
TRBJ1-5 | few | . | TRBV2 | CASSEGTSQPQHF | TGTGCCAGCAGTGAGGGGACCTCTCAGCCCCAGCATTTT
TRBJ1-5 | . | . | TRBV28 | CAGGRQANQPQHF | TGTGCCGGGGGCCGACAGGCAAACCAGCCCCAGCATTTT
TRBJ2-6 | once | TRBD2 | TRBV5-1 | CASSLGLAGAGANVLTF | TGCGCCAGCAGCTTGGGACTAGCGGGAGCTGGGGCCAACGTCCTGACTTTC
TRBJ2-7 | . | . | TRBV2 | CASDQGYEQYF | TGTGCCAGCGATCAGGGCTACGAGCAGTACTTC
TRBJ1-1 | . | . | TRBV27 | CASSDLAEAFF | TGTGCCAGCAGTGACTTAGCTGAAGCTTTCTTT
TRBJ1-4 | . | . | TRBV28 | CASSLVRGSEKLFF | TGTGCCAGCAGTTTAGTCAGGGGATCTGAAAAACTGTTTTTT
TRBJ2-3 | . | TRBD2 | TRBV5-1 | CASSYTGTISDTQYF | TGCGCCAGCAGCTATACGGGGACTATCTCAGATACGCAGTATTTT
TRBJ1-2 | . | . | TRBV6-6 | CASSWGDGYTF | TGTGCCAGCAGTTGGGGGGATGGCTACACCTTC
TRBJ1-2 | . | TRBD1 | TRBV5-1 | CASSRGDATGTYGYTF | TGCGCCAGCAGCCGAGGGGACGCGACAGGGACCTATGGCTACACCTTC
TRBJ2-1 | . | . | TRBV25-1 | CASIRQESNEQFF | TGTGCCAGCATCCGACAAGAAAGCAATGAGCAGTTCTTC
TRBJ1-5 | . | TRBD1 | TRBV15 | CATSSPGQGYNQPQHF | TGTGCCACCAGCAGCCCGGGACAGGGTTACAATCAGCCCCAGCATTTT
TRBJ1-3 | once | . | TRBV2 | CASSGTRNTIYF | TGTGCCAGCAGCGGGACAAGAAACACCATATATTTT
TRBJ2-7 | . | . | TRBV10-3 | CAISVAGQGSYEQYF | TGTGCCATCAGTGTAGCGGGACAGGGATCCTACGAGCAGTACTTC